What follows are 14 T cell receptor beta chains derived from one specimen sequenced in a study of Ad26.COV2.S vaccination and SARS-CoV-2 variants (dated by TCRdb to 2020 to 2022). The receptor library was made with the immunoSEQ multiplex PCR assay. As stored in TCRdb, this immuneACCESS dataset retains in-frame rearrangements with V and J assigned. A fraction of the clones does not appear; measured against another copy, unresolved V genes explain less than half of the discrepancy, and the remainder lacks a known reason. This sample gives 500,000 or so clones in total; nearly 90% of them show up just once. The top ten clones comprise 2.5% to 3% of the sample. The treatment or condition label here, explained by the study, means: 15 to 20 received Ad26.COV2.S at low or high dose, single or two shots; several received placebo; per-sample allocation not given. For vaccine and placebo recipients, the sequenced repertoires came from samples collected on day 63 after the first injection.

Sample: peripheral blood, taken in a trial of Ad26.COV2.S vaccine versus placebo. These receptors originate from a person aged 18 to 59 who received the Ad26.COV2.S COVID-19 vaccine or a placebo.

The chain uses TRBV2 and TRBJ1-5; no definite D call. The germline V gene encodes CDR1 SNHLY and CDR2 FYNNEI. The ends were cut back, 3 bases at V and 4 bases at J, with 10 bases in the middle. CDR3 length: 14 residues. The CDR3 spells CASSELSGNQPQHF. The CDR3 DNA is TGTGCCAGCAGTGAGCTCTCCGGGAATCAGCCCCAGCATTTT.

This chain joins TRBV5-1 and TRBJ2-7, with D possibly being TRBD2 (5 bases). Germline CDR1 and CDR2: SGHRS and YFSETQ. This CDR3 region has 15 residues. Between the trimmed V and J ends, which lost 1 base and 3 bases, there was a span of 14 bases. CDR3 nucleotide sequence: TGCGCCAGCAGCTTGAACGGACCGGGGAGCTACGAGCAGTACTTC. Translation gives CASSLNGPGSYEQYF. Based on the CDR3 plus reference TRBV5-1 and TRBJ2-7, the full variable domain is KAGVTQTPRYLIKTRGQQVTLSCSPISGHRSVSWYQQTPGQGLQFLFEYFSETQRNKGNFPGRFSGRQFSNSRSEMNVSTLELGDSALYLCASSLNGPGSYEQYFGPGTRLTVT.

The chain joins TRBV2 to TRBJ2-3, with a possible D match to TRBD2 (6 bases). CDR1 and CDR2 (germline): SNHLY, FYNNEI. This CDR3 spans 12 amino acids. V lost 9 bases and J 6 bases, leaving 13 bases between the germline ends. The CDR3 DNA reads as TGTGCCAGTTCCAGGGAGGAGGATACGCAGTATTTT. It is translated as CASSREEDTQYF.

The CDR3 reads CASSLGSGTMNTEAFF. As DNA, the CDR3 is TGTGCCAGCAGCTTAGGATCGGGGACAATGAACACTGAAGCTTTCTTT. The chain employs TRBV7-8 and TRBJ1-1; a possible D gene is TRBD1 (6 bases). Trimming took off 1 base at V and 0 bases at J, with 12 bases between the two ends. The CDR3 is made up of 16 amino acids. Germline loops: CDR1 SGHVS, CDR2 FQNEAQ.

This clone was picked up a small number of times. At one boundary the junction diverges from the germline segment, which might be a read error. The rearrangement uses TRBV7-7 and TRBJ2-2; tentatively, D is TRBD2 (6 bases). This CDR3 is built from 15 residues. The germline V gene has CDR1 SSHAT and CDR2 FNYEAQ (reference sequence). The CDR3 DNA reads TGTGCTAGCAGCTCCACCACGGGAGTGACCGGGGAGCTGTTTTTT. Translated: CASSSTTGVTGELFF.

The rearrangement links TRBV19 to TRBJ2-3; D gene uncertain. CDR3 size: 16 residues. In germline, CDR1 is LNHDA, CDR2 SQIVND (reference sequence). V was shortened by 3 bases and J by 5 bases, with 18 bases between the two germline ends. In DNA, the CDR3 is TGTGCCAGTAGTATGGTTTCGGGCGGCTACATAGATACGCAGTATTTT. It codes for CASSMVSGGYIDTQYF. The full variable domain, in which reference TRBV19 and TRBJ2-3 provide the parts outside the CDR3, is DGGITQSPKYLFRKEGQNVTLSCEQNLNHDAMYWYRQDPGQGLRLIYYSQIVNDFQKGDIAEGYSVSREKKESFPLTVTSAQKNPTAFYLCASSMVSGGYIDTQYFGPGTRLTVL.

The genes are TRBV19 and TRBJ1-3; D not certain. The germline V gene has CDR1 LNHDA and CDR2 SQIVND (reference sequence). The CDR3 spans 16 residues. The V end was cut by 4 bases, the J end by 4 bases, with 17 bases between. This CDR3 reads CASSRLGIPPGNTIYF. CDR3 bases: TGTGCCAGTAGTAGACTCGGGATCCCCCCGGGAAACACCATATATTTT.

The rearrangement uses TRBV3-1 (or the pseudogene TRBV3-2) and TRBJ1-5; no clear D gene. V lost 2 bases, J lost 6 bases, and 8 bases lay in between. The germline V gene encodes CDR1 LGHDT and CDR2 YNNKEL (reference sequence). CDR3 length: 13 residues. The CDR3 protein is CASSQSTAQPQHF. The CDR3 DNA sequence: TGTGCCAGCAGCCAATCAACCGCTCAGCCCCAGCATTTT.

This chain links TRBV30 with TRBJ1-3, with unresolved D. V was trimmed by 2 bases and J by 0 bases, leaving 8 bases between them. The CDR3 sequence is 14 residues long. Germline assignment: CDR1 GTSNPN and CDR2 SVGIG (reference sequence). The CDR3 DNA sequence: TGTGCCTGGAGTCCTCACGGCTCTGGAAACACCATATATTTT. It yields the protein CAWSPHGSGNTIYF.

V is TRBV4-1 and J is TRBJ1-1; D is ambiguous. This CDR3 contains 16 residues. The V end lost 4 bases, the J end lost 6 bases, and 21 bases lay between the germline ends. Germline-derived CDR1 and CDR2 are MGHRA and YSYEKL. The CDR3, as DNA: TGCGCCAGCAGCCTGAGGAGGGAACTATATTACTCTGAAGCTTTCTTT. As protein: CASSLRRELYYSEAFF.

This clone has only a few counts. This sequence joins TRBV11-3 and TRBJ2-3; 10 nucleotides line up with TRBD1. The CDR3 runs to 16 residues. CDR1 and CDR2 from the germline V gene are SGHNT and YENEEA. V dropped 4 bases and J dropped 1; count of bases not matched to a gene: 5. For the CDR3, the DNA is TGTGCCAGCAGCTACGACGGACAGGGGGGCACAGATACGCAGTATTTT. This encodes CASSYDGQGGTDTQYF. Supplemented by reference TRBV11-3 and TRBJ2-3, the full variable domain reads EAGVVQSPRYKIIEKKQPVAFWCNPISGHNTLYWYLQNLGQGPELLIRYENEEAVDDSQLPKDRFSAERLKGVDSTLKIQPAELGDSAVYLCASSYDGQGGTDTQYFGPGTRLTVL.

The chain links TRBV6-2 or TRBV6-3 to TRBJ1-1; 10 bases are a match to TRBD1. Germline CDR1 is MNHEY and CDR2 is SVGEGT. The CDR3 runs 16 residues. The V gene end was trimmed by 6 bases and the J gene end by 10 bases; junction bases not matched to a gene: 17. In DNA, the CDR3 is TGTGCCAGCAGCCCTGACCGGGACAGGGGCCCCCGGGGAGCTTTCTTT. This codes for CASSPDRDRGPRGAFF.

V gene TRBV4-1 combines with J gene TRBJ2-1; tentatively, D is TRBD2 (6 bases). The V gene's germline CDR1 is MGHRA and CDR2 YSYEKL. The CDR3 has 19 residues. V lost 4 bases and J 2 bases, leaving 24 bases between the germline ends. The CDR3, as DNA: TGCGCCAGCAGCCGAATAACACCCAATTTAGCGGCTGCCTACAATGAGCAGTTCTTC. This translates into CASSRITPNLAAAYNEQFF.

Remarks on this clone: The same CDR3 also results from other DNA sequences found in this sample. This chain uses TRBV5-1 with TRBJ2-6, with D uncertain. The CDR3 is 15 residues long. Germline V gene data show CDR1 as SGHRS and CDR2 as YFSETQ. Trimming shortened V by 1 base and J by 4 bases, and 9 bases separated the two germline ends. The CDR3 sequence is CASSLTVSGANVLTF. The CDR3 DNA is TGCGCCAGCAGCTTGACCGTTTCCGGGGCCAACGTCCTGACTTTC.